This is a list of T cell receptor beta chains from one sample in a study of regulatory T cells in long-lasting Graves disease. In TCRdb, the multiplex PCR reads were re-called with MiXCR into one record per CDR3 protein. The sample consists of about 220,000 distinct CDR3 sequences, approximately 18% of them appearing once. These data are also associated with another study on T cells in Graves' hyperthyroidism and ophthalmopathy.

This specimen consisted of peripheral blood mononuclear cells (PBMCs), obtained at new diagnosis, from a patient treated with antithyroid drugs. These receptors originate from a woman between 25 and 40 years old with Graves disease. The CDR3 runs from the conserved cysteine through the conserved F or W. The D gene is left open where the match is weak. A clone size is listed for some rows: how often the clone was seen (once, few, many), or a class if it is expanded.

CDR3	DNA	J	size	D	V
CASSQGGFIHF	TGCGCCAGCAGCCAAGGCGGGTTTATACACTTT	TRBJ1-6	many	.	TRBV4-1
CASSGSGRVNEQFF	TGTGCCAGCAGTGGAAGCGGGAGAGTCAATGAGCAGTTCTTC	TRBJ2-1	many	TRBD2	TRBV2
CASSLGTRVLATQYF	TGTGCCAGCAGTTTAGGGACTAGGGTGCTGGCTACGCAGTATTTT	TRBJ2-3	many	TRBD2	TRBV28
CASSFWAGGQGTQYF	TGTGCCAGCAGTTTTTGGGCAGGGGGTCAGGGGACCCAGTACTTC	TRBJ2-5	many	TRBD1	TRBV12-3/TRBV12-4
CASKRTGEYEQYF	TGTGCCAGCAAGCGGACAGGGGAATACGAGCAGTACTTC	TRBJ2-7	.	TRBD1	TRBV2
CSASQGPYTEAFF	TGCAGTGCTAGTCAGGGGCCGTACACTGAAGCTTTCTTT	TRBJ1-1	few	.	TRBV20-1
CASSDGSKDSPLHF	TGTGCCAGCAGTGACGGGAGTAAGGATTCACCCCTCCACTTT	TRBJ1-6	many	.	TRBV6-1
CASSYSDRGVYGYTF	TGTGCCAGCAGTTACTCCGACAGGGGGGTCTATGGCTACACCTTC	TRBJ1-2	.	TRBD1	TRBV6-9
CASSQEPGLDTQYF	TGCGCCAGCAGCCAAGAACCGGGACTGGATACGCAGTATTTT	TRBJ2-3	many	.	TRBV4-1
CASSRDRGVRRRNQPQHF	TGTGCCAGCTCCAGGGACAGGGGCGTCCGGAGAAGGAATCAGCCCCAGCATTTT	TRBJ1-5	few	TRBD1	TRBV11-3
CAISETGSSTDTQYF	TGTGCCATCAGTGAGACCGGTAGTAGCACAGATACGCAGTATTTT	TRBJ2-3	many	.	TRBV10-3
CASRNSGGDTDTQYF	TGTGCCAGCAGGAATAGCGGGGGAGACACAGATACGCAGTATTTT	TRBJ2-3	once	TRBD2	TRBV12-3/TRBV12-4
CASSQDDRANYGYTF	TGCGCCAGCAGCCAAGACGACAGGGCTAACTATGGCTACACCTTC	TRBJ1-2	few	TRBD1	TRBV4-1
CASSQVFTSGSYEQYF	TGTGCCAGCAGCCAAGTTTTTACTAGCGGGAGCTACGAGCAGTACTTC	TRBJ2-7	few	TRBD2	TRBV4-2
CSVSGAGNSPLHF	TGCAGCGTTTCGGGGGCAGGGAATTCACCCCTCCACTTT	TRBJ1-6	few	.	TRBV29-1
CASSFSGGDQPQRF	TGTGCCAGCAGTTTCTCAGGTGGCGATCAGCCCCAGCGTTTT	TRBJ1-5	.	.	TRBV12-3/TRBV12-4
CASRSDSLEQYF	TGTGCCAGCAGATCGGACTCTCTGGAGCAGTACTTC	TRBJ2-7	few	.	TRBV28
CASSGSRPSGNQPQHF	TGTGCCAGCAGTGGTTCCAGGCCTTCAGGCAATCAGCCCCAGCATTTT	TRBJ1-5	many	.	TRBV28
CATSGASGIWEQYF	TGTGCCACCTCCGGCGCTAGCGGGATTTGGGAGCAGTACTTC	TRBJ2-7	.	TRBD2	TRBV6-1
CASSWGGLSEAFF	TGTGCCAGCAGTTGGGGGGGACTCAGTGAAGCTTTCTTT	TRBJ1-1	many	.	TRBV27
CASSPYGEKLFF	TGTGCCAGCAGCCCTTATGGTGAAAAACTGTTTTTT	TRBJ1-4	many	.	TRBV9
CASRLTSSVDTQYF	TGTGCCAGCAGACTTACTAGTTCGGTAGATACGCAGTATTTT	TRBJ2-3	many	.	TRBV6-2/TRBV6-3
CASSSQGNGYTF	TGTGCCAGCAGTTCACAGGGGAATGGCTACACCTTC	TRBJ1-2	many	TRBD1	TRBV11-2
CASSLALSGNTIYF	TGCGCCAGCAGCTTGGCCCTATCTGGAAACACCATATATTTT	TRBJ1-3	few	.	TRBV5-1